This entry features one TCR beta chain sequence. The data were taken from a study of blood T cell repertoires in COVID-19. Using immunoSEQ multiplex PCR, the repertoire was profiled, and TCRdb retains in-frame clones only, with some absent. Among 80,000 to 95,000 clones listed, 88% were seen once. The CDR3 totals 13 residues. CDR1 and CDR2 (germline): GTSNPN, SVGIG (reference sequence). V gave up 1 base and J gave up 3 bases, with 7 bases separating them. The material sequenced was peripheral blood. The V gene is TRBV30, the J gene TRBJ1-3; D not resolved. This clonotype was obtained from a man aged 70 or older with acute or convalescent COVID-19. The CDR3 spells CAWSEESGNTIYF. CDR3 DNA sequence: TGTGCCTGGAGTGAGGAGAGTGGAAACACCATATATTTT.